This T cell receptor beta chain was recovered during a study of blood T cell repertoires in COVID-19. Only in-frame clones appear in the TCRdb table, and some are missing; sequencing was by immunoSEQ multiplex PCR. The table has around 140,000 clones, over 70% seen once. Germline-derived CDR1 and CDR2 are LGHNT and FRNRAP. Trimming cost V 2 bases and J 2 bases, with 11 bases left between them. The CDR3 covers 15 residues. The V gene is TRBV12-5, the J gene TRBJ2-3; D perhaps matches TRBD2 (5 bases). Source material: peripheral blood. The TCR comes from a woman between 55 and 75 years old with acute or convalescent COVID-19. The CDR3 region is CASGLTTRTTDTQYF. CDR3 coding DNA: TGTGCTAGTGGTTTGACTACTAGGACCACAGATACGCAGTATTTT.